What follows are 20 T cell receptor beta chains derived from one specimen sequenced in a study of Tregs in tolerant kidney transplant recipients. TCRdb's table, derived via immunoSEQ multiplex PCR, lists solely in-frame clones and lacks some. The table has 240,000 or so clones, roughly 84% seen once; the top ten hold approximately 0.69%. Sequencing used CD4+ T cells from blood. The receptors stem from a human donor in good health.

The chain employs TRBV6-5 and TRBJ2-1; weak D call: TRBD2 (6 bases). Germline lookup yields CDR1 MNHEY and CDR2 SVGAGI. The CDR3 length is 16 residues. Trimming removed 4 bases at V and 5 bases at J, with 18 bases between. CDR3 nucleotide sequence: TGTGCCAGCAGTTTCTCCTTACGGCGGGGTAACAATGAGCAGTTCTTC. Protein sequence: CASSFSLRRGNNEQFF.

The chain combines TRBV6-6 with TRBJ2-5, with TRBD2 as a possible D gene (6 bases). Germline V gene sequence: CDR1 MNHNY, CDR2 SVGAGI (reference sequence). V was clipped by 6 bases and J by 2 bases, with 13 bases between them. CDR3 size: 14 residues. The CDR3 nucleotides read TGTGCCAGCAGGCCGGGACTCCTACAAGAGACCCAGTACTTC. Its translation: CASRPGLLQETQYF.

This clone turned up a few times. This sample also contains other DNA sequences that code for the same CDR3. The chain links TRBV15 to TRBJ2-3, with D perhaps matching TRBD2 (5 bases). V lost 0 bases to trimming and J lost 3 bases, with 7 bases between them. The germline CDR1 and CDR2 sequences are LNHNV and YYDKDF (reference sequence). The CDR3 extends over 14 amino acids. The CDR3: CATSRDRGTDTQYF. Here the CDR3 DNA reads TGTGCCACCAGCAGAGATCGGGGTACAGATACGCAGTATTTT.

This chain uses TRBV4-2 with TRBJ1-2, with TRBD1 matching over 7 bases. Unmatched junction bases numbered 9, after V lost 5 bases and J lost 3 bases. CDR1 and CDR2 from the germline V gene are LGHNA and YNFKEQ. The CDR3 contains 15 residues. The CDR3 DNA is TGTGCCAGCAGCGCACAGGGGTCCATCGACTATGGCTACACCTTC. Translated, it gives CASSAQGSIDYGYTF.

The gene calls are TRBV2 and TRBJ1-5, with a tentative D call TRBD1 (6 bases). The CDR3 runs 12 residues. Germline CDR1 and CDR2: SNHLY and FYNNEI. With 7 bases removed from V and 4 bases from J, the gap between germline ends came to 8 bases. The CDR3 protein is CASMDRNQPQHF. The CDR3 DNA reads TGTGCCAGCATGGACAGAAATCAGCCCCAGCATTTT.

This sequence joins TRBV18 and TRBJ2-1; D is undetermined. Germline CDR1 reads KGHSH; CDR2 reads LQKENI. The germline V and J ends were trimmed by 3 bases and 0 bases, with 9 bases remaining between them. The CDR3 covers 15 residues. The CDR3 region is CASSPTPSSYNEQFF. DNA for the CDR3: TGTGCCAGCTCACCTACCCCGAGCTCCTACAATGAGCAGTTCTTC.

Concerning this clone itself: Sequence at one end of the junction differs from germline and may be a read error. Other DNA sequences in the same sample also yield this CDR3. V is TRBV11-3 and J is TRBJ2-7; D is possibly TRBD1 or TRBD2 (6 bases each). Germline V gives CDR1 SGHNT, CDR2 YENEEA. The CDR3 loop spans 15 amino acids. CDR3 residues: CASSLAGHEDYEQYF. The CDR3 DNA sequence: TGTGCCAGCAGCTTAGCGGGACACGAGGACTACGAACAGTACTTC.

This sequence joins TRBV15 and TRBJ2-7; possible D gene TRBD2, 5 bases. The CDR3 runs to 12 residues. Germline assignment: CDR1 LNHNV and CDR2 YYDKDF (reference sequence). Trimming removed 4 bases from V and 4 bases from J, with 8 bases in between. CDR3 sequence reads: CATSTPGYEQYF. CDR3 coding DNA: TGTGCCACCAGCACCCCGGGGTACGAGCAGTACTTC.

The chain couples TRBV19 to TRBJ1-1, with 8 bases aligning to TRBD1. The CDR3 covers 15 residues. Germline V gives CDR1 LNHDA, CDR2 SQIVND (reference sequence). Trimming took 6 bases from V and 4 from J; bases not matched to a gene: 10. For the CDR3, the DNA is TGTGCCAGTAGGAAAACGAGGACAGGGTCCACTGAAGCTTTCTTT. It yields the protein CASRKTRTGSTEAFF.

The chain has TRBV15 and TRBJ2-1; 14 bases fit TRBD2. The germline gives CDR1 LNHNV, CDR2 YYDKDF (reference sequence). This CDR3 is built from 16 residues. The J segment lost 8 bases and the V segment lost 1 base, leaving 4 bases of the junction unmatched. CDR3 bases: TGTGCCACCAGCAGAGGAGAGGGACTAGCGGGGGATGAGCAGTTCTTC. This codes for CATSRGEGLAGDEQFF.

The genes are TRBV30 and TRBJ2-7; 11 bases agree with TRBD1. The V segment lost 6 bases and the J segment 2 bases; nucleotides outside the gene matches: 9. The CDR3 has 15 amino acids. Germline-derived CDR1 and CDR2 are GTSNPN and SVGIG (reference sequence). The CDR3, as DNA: TGTGCCTGCCATATCGGGACAGGGGGGACCTACGAGCAGTACTTC. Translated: CACHIGTGGTYEQYF.

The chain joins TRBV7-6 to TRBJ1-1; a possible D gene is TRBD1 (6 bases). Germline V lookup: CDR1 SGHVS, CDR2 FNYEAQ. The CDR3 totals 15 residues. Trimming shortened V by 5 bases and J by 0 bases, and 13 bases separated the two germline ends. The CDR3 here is CASSPLGGLNTEAFF. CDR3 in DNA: TGTGCCAGCAGCCCCCTGGGGGGCTTGAACACTGAAGCTTTCTTT.

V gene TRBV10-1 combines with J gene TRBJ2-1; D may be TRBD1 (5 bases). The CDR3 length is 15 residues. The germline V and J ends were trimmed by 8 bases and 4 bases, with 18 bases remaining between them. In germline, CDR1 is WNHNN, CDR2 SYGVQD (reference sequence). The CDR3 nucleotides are TGCGCCAGCGCTAGATCAGGGCAGGAATACAATGAGCAGTTCTTC. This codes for CASARSGQEYNEQFF.

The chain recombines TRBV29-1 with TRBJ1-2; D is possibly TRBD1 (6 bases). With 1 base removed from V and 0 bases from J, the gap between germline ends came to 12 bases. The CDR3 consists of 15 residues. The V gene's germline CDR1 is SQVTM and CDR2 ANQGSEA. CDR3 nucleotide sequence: TGCAGCGTTGAAGGGACAGCTATAACTAACTATGGCTACACCTTC. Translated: CSVEGTAITNYGYTF.

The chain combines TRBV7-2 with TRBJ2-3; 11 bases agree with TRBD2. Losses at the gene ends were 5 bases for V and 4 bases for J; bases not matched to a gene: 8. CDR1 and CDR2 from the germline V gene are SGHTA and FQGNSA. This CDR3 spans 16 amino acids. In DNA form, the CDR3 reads TGTGCCAGCAGCCTAGACAGACTAGCGGGGTCAGATACGCAGTATTTT. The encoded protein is CASSLDRLAGSDTQYF.

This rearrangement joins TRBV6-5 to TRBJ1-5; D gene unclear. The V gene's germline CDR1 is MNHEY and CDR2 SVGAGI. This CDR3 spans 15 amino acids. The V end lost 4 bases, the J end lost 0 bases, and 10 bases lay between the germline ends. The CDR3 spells CASSSRQNSNQPQHF. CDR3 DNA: TGTGCCAGCAGTTCAAGGCAGAATAGCAATCAGCCCCAGCATTTT.

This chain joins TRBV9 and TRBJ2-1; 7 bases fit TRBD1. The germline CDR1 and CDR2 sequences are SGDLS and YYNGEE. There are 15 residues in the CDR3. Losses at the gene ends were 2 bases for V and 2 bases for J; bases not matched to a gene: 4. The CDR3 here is CASSVGTATYNEQFF. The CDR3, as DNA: TGTGCCAGCAGCGTGGGGACAGCAACCTACAATGAGCAGTTCTTC.

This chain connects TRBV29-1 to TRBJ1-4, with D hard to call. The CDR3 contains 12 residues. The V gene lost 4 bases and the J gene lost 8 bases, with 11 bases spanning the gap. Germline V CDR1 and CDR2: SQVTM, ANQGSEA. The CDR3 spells CSVVAGPEKLFF. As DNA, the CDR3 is TGCAGCGTTGTAGCGGGTCCGGAAAAACTGTTTTTT.

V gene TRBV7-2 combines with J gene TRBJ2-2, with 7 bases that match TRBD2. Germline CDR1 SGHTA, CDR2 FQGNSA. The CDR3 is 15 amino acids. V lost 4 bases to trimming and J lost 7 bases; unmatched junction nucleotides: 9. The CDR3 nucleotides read TGTGCCAGCAGCTCCGCCGGGGGGATTAGCGGGGAGCTGTTTTTT. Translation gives CASSSAGGISGELFF.

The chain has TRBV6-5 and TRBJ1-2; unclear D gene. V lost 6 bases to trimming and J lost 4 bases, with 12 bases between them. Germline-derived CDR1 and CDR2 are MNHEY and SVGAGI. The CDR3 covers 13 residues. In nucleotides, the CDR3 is TGTGCCAGCAGGGCAGAGGCCCTCTATGGCTACACCTTC. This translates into CASRAEALYGYTF.